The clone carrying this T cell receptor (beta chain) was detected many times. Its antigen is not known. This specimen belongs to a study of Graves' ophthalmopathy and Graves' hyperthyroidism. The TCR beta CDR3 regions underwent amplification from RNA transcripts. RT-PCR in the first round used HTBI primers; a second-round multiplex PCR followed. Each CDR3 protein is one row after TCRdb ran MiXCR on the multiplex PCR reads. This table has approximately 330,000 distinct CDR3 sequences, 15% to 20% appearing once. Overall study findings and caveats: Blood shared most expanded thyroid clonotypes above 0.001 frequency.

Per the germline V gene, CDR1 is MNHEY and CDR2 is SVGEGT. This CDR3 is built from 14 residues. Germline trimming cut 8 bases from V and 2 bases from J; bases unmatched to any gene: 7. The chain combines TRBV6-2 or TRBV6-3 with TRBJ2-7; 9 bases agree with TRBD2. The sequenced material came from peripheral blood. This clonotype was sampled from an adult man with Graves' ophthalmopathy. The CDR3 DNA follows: TGTGCCAGCGCTCTAGCGGGGTTCGCCTACGAGCAGTACTTC. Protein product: CASALAGFAYEQYF.